One sample yielded the 26 T cell receptor beta chains listed below, sequenced in a study of glioma-infiltrating T cells. The iRepertoire nested amplicon-rescue multiplex PCR amplified TCR alpha and beta CDR3s from RNA. TCRdb re-analysed the multiplex PCR reads in MiXCR, keeping a single row per CDR3 protein. The profile shows about 190,000 distinct CDR3 sequences, over 30% of them singletons. The source material was glioma tissue, nonneoplastic brain tissue, or PBMCs (not recorded which). These receptors were collected from a human donor with low-grade glioma or glioblastoma, undergoing nonglioma brain surgery, or in good health (not recorded which).

The chain uses TRBV5-1 and TRBJ2-5; 8 bases agree with TRBD1. The junction had 7 bases not matched to a gene; V was cut back by 4 bases and J by 2 bases. Germline V gives CDR1 SGHRS, CDR2 YFSETQ. The CDR3 loop spans 15 amino acids. CDR3 loop: CASSKSRTGQETQYF. Written as DNA, the CDR3 is TGCGCCAGCAGCAAATCCCGGACAGGGCAAGAGACCCAGTACTTC.

For this clonotype: One junction end disagrees with the germline gene, perhaps due to a read error. The CDR3 DNA follows: TGCAGTGCTATAGAAAGGGAAACTGAATCTTTCTTT. This gives the protein CSAIERETESFF. The chain is built from TRBV20-1 and TRBJ1-1; D remains ambiguous. Germline V gene sequence: CDR1 DFQATT, CDR2 SNEGSKA (reference sequence). The CDR3 has 12 residues.

The table lists this clonotype with a few counts. The chain couples TRBV11-2 to TRBJ1-1, with D unclear. Looked up from germline, CDR1 is SGHAT and CDR2 is FQNNGV. V was trimmed by 1 base and J by 5 bases, leaving 23 bases between them. The CDR3 runs 18 residues. DNA for the CDR3: TGTGCCAGCAGCTTAGTCACCCTGGGGTCAGTGAAGTTGACTGAAGCTTTCTTT. Protein: CASSLVTLGSVKLTEAFF.

This clonotype was counted at least ten times. CDR3: CASRSQGAGELFF. As DNA, the CDR3 is TGTGCCAGCAGGAGTCAGGGGGCCGGGGAGCTGTTTTTT. The chain couples TRBV2 to TRBJ2-2, with 7 bases lining up with TRBD1. The V and J ends lost 6 bases and 6 bases, in that order; junction bases with no gene match: 4. CDR3 length equals 13 residues. CDR1 and CDR2 (germline): SNHLY, FYNNEI. Filled out from reference TRBV2 and TRBJ2-2, the complete variable domain reads EPEVTQTPSHQVTQMGQEVILRCVPISNHLYFYWYRQILGQKVEFLVSFYNNEISEKSEIFDDQFSVERPDGSNFTLKIRSTKLEDSAMYFCASRSQGAGELFFGEGSRLTVL.

This clonotype has ten or more counts. The genes are TRBV5-4 and TRBJ2-7; D perhaps matches TRBD2 (6 bases). The CDR3 has 16 amino acids. V gave up 5 bases and J gave up 0 bases, with 18 bases separating them. CDR1 is SGHNT and CDR2 is YYREEE in the germline V gene (reference sequence). In DNA, the CDR3 is TGTGCCAGCAGGTTTAGCGGTTCTTATAGCTCCTACGAGCAGTACTTC. It is translated as CASRFSGSYSSYEQYF. Complete variable domain (other parts from reference TRBV5-4 and TRBJ2-7): ETGVTQSPTHLIKTRGQQVTLRCSSQSGHNTVSWYQQALGQGPQFIFQYYREEENGRGNFPPRFSGLQFPNYSSELNVNALELDDSALYLCASRFSGSYSSYEQYFGPGTRLTVT.

Details on this clonotype: An end of the junction does not agree with germline; a read error may underlie this. The CDR3 protein is CGSTKDGYEQYF. The CDR3, as DNA: TGTGGCAGTACTAAGGACGGTTACGAGCAGTACTTC. This chain joins TRBV19 and TRBJ2-7; no clear D gene. This CDR3 comprises 12 residues. In germline, CDR1 is LNHDA, CDR2 SQIVND (reference sequence).

This clonotype was seen a handful of times. This chain links TRBV6-1 with TRBJ2-1; a possible D gene is TRBD2 (6 bases). CDR3 length: 14 residues. Germline V gene data show CDR1 as MNHNS and CDR2 as SASEGT. V lost 11 bases, J lost 6 bases, and 20 bases lay in between. The CDR3 here is CACQALATVNEQFF. CDR3 nucleotides: TGTGCCTGCCAGGCACTAGCAACCGTCAATGAGCAGTTCTTC.

The chain combines TRBV12-3 or TRBV12-4 with TRBJ1-1; TRBD1 matches at 9 bases. The junction had 9 bases not matched to a gene; V was cut back by 6 bases and J by 4 bases. The CDR3 runs to 15 residues. This chain's CDR3 is CASRFGQGTSTEAFF. The CDR3 DNA reads as TGTGCCAGCAGATTTGGACAGGGGACGAGCACTGAAGCTTTCTTT.

As to this clonotype: Mismatch with germline at one junction end may stem from a read error. V gene TRBV4-1 combines with J gene TRBJ2-3; 7 bases align to TRBD2. Per the germline V gene, CDR1 is MGHRA and CDR2 is YSYEKL. The CDR3 is 16 residues long. CDR3 DNA: TGCGCCAGCGGCCCCATAGCGGGCGTTAGCACAGATAAGCAGTATTTT. Protein: CASGPIAGVSTDKQYF.

This clonotype was detected many times. J is TRBJ2-1 and V is TRBV28, with 8 positions matching TRBD1. The CDR3 extends over 14 amino acids. Germline CDR1 reads MDHEN; CDR2 reads SYDVKM. V lost 8 bases, J lost 8 bases, and 11 bases stayed unmatched. CDR3 amino acids: CASQHPDRGYEQFF. CDR3 sequence (DNA): TGTGCCAGCCAACATCCAGACAGGGGCTATGAGCAGTTCTTC.

This chain joins TRBV12-3 or TRBV12-4 and TRBJ2-1; D is possibly TRBD1 (6 bases). Trimming took off 5 bases at V and 11 bases at J, with 16 bases between the two ends. The CDR3 is 13 residues long. CDR3 sequence (DNA): TGTGCCAGCAGTACTCTCCGGCAGGGGCAGCAGTTCTTC. This sequence encodes CASSTLRQGQQFF.

This clonotype was counted at least ten times. The chain has TRBV27 and TRBJ2-1; no firm D call. Germline V CDR1 and CDR2: MNHEY, SMNVEV (reference sequence). With 6 bases removed from V and 6 bases from J, the gap between germline ends came to 12 bases. This CDR3 region has 13 residues. The CDR3 DNA sequence: TGTGCCAGCAGAGAACTTATTGGCAATGAGCAGTTCTTC. It translates to CASRELIGNEQFF.

Notes on this clonotype: A clone one base away is much larger, so this may be a read error. The rearrangement joins TRBV5-4 to TRBJ1-3; D possibly corresponds to TRBD1 (5 bases). Trimming removed 9 bases at V and 0 bases at J, with 16 bases between. From germline, CDR1 is SGHNT and CDR2 YYREEE (reference sequence). The CDR3 has 15 residues. The CDR3 sequence is CAMEDISTSGNTIYF. The CDR3 DNA reads as TGTGCCATGGAGGACATATCCACCTCTGGAAACACCATATATTTT.

This clonotype was picked up many times. J is TRBJ2-7 and V is TRBV5-1; D gene ambiguous. Germline V gene data show CDR1 as SGHRS and CDR2 as YFSETQ. There are 15 residues in the CDR3. V shed 0 bases and J shed 0 bases, with 10 bases lying between them. CDR3 protein: CASSLVGSSSYEQYF. In DNA, the CDR3 is TGCGCCAGCAGCTTGGTAGGGTCCTCCTCCTACGAGCAGTACTTC.

The rearrangement uses TRBV7-9 and TRBJ2-5; 10 bases map to TRBD2. This CDR3 spans 16 amino acids. CDR1 is SEHNR, CDR2 FQNEAQ, per germline (reference sequence). The J segment lost 1 base and the V segment lost 5 bases, leaving 7 bases of the junction unmatched. CDR3 coding DNA: TGTGCCAGCAGCGTATCTAGCGGGAGTATCCAAGAGACCCAGTACTTC. Its protein product is CASSVSSGSIQETQYF. The full variable domain, its missing parts supplied by reference TRBV7-9 and TRBJ2-5, is DTGVSQNPRHKITKRGQNVTFRCDPISEHNRLYWYRQTLGQGPEFLTYFQNEAQLEKSRLLSDRFSAERPKGSFSTLEIQRTEQGDSAMYLCASSVSSGSIQETQYFGPGTRLLVL.

The chain employs TRBV29-1 and TRBJ2-2, with 14 bases identical to TRBD2. Germline V gene sequence: CDR1 SQVTM, CDR2 ANQGSEA. The ends lost 4 bases at V and 6 bases at J; junction bases unmatched: 10. This CDR3 spans 17 amino acids. CDR3 loop: CSVVGLAGAGGSGELFF. The CDR3 region has the DNA TGCAGCGTTGTGGGACTAGCGGGAGCAGGGGGTTCCGGGGAGCTGTTTTTT.

Ten or more counts support this clonotype. This chain uses TRBV7-2 with TRBJ2-1, with D possibly matching TRBD1 (5 bases). The CDR3 sequence is 14 residues long. V lost 8 bases to trimming and J lost 4 bases, with 15 bases between them. Germline CDR1 reads SGHTA; CDR2 reads FQGNSA. CDR3 DNA sequence: TGTGCCAGCCTCGTAGACAGCCAATACAATGAGCAGTTCTTC. Protein: CASLVDSQYNEQFF.

This clonotype was seen many times. This chain joins TRBV7-3 and TRBJ2-3, with 12 nucleotides matching TRBD2. From germline, CDR1 is SGHTA and CDR2 FQGTGA. The CDR3 length is 16 residues. Trimming removed 2 bases from V and 5 bases from J; junction bases left unmatched: 5. The CDR3, as DNA: TGTGCCAGCAGCTTACGACTAGCGGGAGAAGGAGATACGCAGTATTTT. The encoded protein is CASSLRLAGEGDTQYF.

Remarks on this clonotype: A much larger clone differs from this one at a single base, so this may be a read error. This sequence joins TRBV10-3 and TRBJ1-6, with TRBD1 matching over 7 bases. Germline V CDR1 and CDR2: ENHRY, SYGVKD. The CDR3 has 13 residues. The V and J ends lost 9 bases and 11 bases, in that order; junction bases with no gene match: 10. CDR3 sequence (DNA): TGTGCCATGAGTTCCGGGACAGAGGCACCCCTCCACTTT. Its translation is CAMSSGTEAPLHF.

This clonotype turned up a few times. The V call is TRBV7-3, the J call TRBJ2-7; 7 positions agree with TRBD1. The germline V gene encodes CDR1 SGHTA and CDR2 FQGTGA. This CDR3 has 13 residues. The V gene end was trimmed by 6 bases and the J gene end by 3 bases; junction bases not matched to a gene: 5. This CDR3 is CASSKDRVYEQYF. The CDR3 DNA reads as TGTGCCAGCAGTAAAGACAGGGTCTACGAGCAGTACTTC.

For the CDR3, the DNA is TGCAGTGCTAGAGCCGGGACTAGCGGGAGAAATACGAGGTATTTT. Protein sequence: CSARAGTSGRNTRYF. The V gene is TRBV20-1, the J gene TRBJ2-3; 14 bases match TRBD2. V lost 1 base to trimming and J lost 14 bases; unmatched junction nucleotides: 11. Per germline, CDR1 DFQATT and CDR2 SNEGSKA (reference sequence). This CDR3 spans 15 amino acids.

This clonotype was seen many times. This chain uses TRBV7-9 with TRBJ2-5; TRBD2 matches at 13 bases. Germline CDR1 and CDR2: SEHNR and FQNEAQ (reference sequence). The CDR3 length is 16 residues. V lost 5 bases and J lost 4; bases outside the gene matches: 7. The CDR3 protein is CASSPPGLAGAETQYF. CDR3 sequence (DNA): TGTGCCAGCAGCCCGCCCGGACTAGCGGGAGCAGAGACCCAGTACTTC.

DNA for the CDR3: TGCGCCAGCAGCTTGGGGCCAGGGAGTTATCAGCCCCAGCATTTT. It encodes CASSLGPGSYQPQHF. V and J are TRBV5-1 and TRBJ1-5, with D maybe TRBD1 (5 bases). Deletions cut 0 bases from V and 5 bases from J, with 12 bases between. CDR1 SGHRS and CDR2 YFSETQ come from the germline V gene. The CDR3 consists of 15 residues.

The rearrangement links TRBV27 to TRBJ2-2, with TRBD2 identical over 11 bases. The CDR3 runs to 16 residues. Germline assignment: CDR1 MNHEY and CDR2 SMNVEV (reference sequence). J lost 2 bases, V lost 6 bases, and 5 bases had no gene match. CDR3 coding DNA: TGTGCCAGCAGCCCACGACTAGCGGGAAACACCGGGGAGCTGTTTTTT. Translating gives CASSPRLAGNTGELFF.

With regard to this clonotype: Germline and junction disagree at one end, which may indicate a read error. This rearrangement joins TRBV20-1 to TRBJ2-7, with 14 bases identical to TRBD2. The CDR3 consists of 13 residues. CDR1 is DFQATT and CDR2 is SNEGSKA in the germline V gene (reference sequence). CDR3 protein: CSDPGLAGVEKYF. The CDR3 nucleotides read TGCAGTGACCCGGGACTAGCGGGAGTCGAGAAGTACTTC.

The chain has TRBV29-1 and TRBJ2-7; D is possibly TRBD1 (5 bases). The CDR3 covers 12 residues. Germline CDR1 reads SQVTM; CDR2 reads ANQGSEA. Between the trimmed V and J ends, which lost 2 bases and 10 bases, there was a span of 15 bases. The CDR3, as DNA: TGCAGCGTTGAATCAGGGTTCGTGGATCAGTACTTC. This translates into CSVESGFVDQYF.